This TCR beta chain was recovered during a study of cytomegalovirus exposure and HLA in healthy donors. The PCR was carried out with 60 Vbeta primers and 13 Jbeta primers. Assay used: immunoSEQ multiplex PCR; TCRdb lists only in-frame clones, some missing. The sample lists some 190,000 clones; 81% were seen once. This CDR3 spans 13 amino acids. The V and J ends lost 2 bases and 10 bases respectively, with 14 bases between them. CDR1 is ENHRY and CDR2 is SYGVKD in the germline V gene. Though probably carrying unrecorded immune exposures, donors were nominally healthy at sampling. Sequencing used PBMCs. This clonotype was obtained from a man between 18 and 35 years old in good health and CMV-seronegative. The chain links TRBV10-3 to TRBJ1-2; D remains unclear. CDR3 sequence reads: CAISEAPEEDYTF. The CDR3 DNA follows: TGTGCCATCAGTGAGGCCCCGGAGGAGGACTACACCTTC.